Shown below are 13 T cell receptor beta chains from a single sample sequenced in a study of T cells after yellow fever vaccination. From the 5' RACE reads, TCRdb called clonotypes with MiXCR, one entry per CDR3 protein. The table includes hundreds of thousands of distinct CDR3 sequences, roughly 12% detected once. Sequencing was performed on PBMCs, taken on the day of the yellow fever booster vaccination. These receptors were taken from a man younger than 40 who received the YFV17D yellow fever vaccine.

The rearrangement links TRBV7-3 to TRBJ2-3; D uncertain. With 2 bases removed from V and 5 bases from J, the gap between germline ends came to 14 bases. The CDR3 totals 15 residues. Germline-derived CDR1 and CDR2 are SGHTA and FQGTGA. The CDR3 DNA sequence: TGTGCCAGCAGCTTACAAGCGCGACACGAAGATACGCAGTATTTT. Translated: CASSLQARHEDTQYF.

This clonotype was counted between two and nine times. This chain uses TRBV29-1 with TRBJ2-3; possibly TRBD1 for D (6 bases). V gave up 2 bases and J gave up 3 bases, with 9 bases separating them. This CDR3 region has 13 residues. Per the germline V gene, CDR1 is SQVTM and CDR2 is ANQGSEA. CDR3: CSVEKGGTDTQYF. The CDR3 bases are TGCAGCGTTGAAAAAGGGGGAACAGATACGCAGTATTTT.

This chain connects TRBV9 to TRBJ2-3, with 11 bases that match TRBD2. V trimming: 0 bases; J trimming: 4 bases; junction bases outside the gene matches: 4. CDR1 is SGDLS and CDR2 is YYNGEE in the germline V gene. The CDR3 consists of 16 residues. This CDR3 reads CASSVGLAGSSDTQYF. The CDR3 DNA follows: TGTGCCAGCAGCGTAGGACTAGCGGGATCCTCAGATACGCAGTATTTT.

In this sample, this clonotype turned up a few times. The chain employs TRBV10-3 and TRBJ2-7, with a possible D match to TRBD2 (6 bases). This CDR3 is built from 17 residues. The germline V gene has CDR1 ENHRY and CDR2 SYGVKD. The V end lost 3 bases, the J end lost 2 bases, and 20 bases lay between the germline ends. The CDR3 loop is CAISDLGSGGKTYEQYF. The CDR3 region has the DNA TGTGCCATCAGTGATTTGGGTAGCGGAGGAAAAACCTACGAGCAGTACTTC.

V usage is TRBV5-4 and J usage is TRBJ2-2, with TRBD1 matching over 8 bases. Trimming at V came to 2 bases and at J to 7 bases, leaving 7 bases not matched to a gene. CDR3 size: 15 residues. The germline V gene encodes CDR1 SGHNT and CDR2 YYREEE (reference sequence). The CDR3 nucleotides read TGTGCCAGCAGCTTTTCAGGGGGCGCATACGGGGAGCTGTTTTTT. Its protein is CASSFSGGAYGELFF. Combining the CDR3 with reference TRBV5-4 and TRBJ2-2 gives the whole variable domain ETGVTQSPTHLIKTRGQQVTLRCSSQSGHNTVSWYQQALGQGPQFIFQYYREEENGRGNFPPRFSGLQFPNYSSELNVNALELDDSALYLCASSFSGGAYGELFFGEGSRLTVL.

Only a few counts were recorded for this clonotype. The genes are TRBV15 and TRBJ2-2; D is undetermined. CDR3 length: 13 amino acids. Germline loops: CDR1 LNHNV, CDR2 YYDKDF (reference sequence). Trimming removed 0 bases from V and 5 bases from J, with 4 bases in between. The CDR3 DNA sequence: TGTGCCACCAGCAGAGATCTAACCGGGGAGCTGTTTTTT. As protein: CATSRDLTGELFF. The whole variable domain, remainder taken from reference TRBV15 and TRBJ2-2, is DAMVIQNPRYQVTQFGKPVTLSCSQTLNHNVMYWYQQKSSQAPKLLFHYYDKDFNNEADTPDNFQSRRPNTSFCFLDIRSPGLGDTAMYLCATSRDLTGELFFGEGSRLTVL.

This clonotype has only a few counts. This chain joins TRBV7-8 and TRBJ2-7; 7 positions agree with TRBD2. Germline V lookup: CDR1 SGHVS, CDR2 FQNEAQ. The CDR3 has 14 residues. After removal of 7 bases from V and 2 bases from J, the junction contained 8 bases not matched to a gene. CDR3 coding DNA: TGTGCCAGCACCCGGTCTAGCGGCCCCTACGAGCAGTACTTC. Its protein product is CASTRSSGPYEQYF.

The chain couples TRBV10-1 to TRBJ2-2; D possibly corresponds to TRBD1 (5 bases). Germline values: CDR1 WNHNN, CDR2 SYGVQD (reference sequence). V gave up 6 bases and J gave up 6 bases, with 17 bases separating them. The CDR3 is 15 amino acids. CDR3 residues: CASRAKTDSAGELFF. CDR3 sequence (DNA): TGCGCCAGCAGGGCGAAAACTGACAGCGCCGGGGAGCTGTTTTTT.

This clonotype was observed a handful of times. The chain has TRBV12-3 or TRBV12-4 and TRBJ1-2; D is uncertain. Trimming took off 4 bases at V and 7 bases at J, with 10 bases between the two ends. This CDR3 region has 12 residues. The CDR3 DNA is TGTGCCAGCAGTTCCCTTGACGGTGGCTACACCTTC. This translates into CASSSLDGGYTF.

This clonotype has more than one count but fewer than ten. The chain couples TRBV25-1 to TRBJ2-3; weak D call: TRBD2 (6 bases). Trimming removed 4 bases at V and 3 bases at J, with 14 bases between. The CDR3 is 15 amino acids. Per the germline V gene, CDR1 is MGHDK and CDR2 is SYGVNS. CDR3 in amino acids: CASSAKEGLTDTQYF. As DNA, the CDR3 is TGTGCCAGCAGTGCCAAGGAGGGGTTAACAGATACGCAGTATTTT.

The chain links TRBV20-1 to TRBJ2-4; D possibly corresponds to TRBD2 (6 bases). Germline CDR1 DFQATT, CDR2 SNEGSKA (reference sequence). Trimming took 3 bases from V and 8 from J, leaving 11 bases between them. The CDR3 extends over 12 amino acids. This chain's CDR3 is CSARAGMDIQYF. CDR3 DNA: TGCAGTGCTAGGGCGGGGATGGACATTCAGTACTTC.

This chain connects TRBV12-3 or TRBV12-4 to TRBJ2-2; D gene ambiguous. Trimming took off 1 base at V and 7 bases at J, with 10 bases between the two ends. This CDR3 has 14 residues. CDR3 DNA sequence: TGTGCCAGCAGTTTAGAAGTAGCTGGCGGGGAGCTGTTTTTT. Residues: CASSLEVAGGELFF.

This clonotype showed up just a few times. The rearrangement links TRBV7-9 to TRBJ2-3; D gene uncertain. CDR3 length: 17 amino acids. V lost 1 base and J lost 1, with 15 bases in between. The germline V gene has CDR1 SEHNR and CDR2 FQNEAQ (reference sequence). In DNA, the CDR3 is TGTGCCAGCAGCTTAGAAGGTCCAAACCTTCGCACAGATACGCAGTATTTT. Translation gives CASSLEGPNLRTDTQYF. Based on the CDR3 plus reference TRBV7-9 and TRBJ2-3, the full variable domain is DTGVSQNPRHKITKRGQNVTFRCDPISEHNRLYWYRQTLGQGPEFLTYFQNEAQLEKSRLLSDRFSAERPKGSFSTLEIQRTEQGDSAMYLCASSLEGPNLRTDTQYFGPGTRLTVL.